Presented here are 32 T cell receptor beta chains from one specimen sequenced in a study of early T cells in non-severe SARS-CoV-2 infection. TCRdb passed the 5' RACE reads through MiXCR, listing each CDR3 protein once. The sample contains some 96,000 distinct CDR3 sequences, roughly an eighth of which appear only once. The specimen sequenced was whole blood. These receptors came from an adult who was a healthcare worker with PCR-confirmed SARS-CoV-2 infection or an uninfected control (not recorded which).

This clonotype was counted at least ten times. The rearrangement links TRBV18 to TRBJ1-5; TRBD1 is a possible D gene (5 bases). This CDR3 contains 13 residues. Trimming took off 6 bases at V and 6 bases at J, with 12 bases between the two ends. The V gene's germline CDR1 is KGHSH and CDR2 LQKENI. The CDR3 loop is CASSDPGVQPQHF. The CDR3 coding sequence is TGTGCCAGCTCCGACCCGGGGGTTCAGCCCCAGCATTTT.

The chain couples TRBV20-1 to TRBJ1-2, with 10 bases aligning to TRBD1. From germline, CDR1 is DFQATT and CDR2 SNEGSKA (reference sequence). V trimming: 5 bases; J trimming: 4 bases; junction bases outside the gene matches: 10. This CDR3 comprises 15 residues. The CDR3 here is CSADQDRGSLYGYTF. The CDR3 DNA reads as TGCAGTGCTGACCAGGACAGGGGGAGTCTCTATGGCTACACCTTC.

The chain is built from TRBV6-6 and TRBJ2-3; D possibly corresponds to TRBD2 (6 bases). CDR1 and CDR2 from the germline V gene are MNHNY and SVGAGI (reference sequence). The CDR3 is 16 amino acids. V was clipped by 5 bases and J by 2 bases, with 17 bases between them. The CDR3 reads CASSRGERALTDTQYF. CDR3 coding DNA: TGTGCCAGCAGTCGAGGGGAGCGGGCCCTCACAGATACGCAGTATTTT.

This clonotype was observed many times. The V gene is TRBV3-1, the J gene TRBJ2-2, with a tentative D call TRBD2 (5 bases). Trimming pared 3 bases from V and 4 bases from J, leaving 12 bases between. In germline, CDR1 is LGHDT, CDR2 YNNKEL (reference sequence). The CDR3 consists of 15 residues. This chain's CDR3 is CASSHNAGATGELFF. In DNA, the CDR3 is TGTGCCAGCAGCCACAATGCGGGCGCCACCGGGGAGCTGTTTTTT.

This clonotype appeared many times. The chain has TRBV20-1 and TRBJ2-7, with D hard to call. With 3 bases removed from V and 2 bases from J, the gap between germline ends came to 14 bases. The CDR3 is 14 amino acids. The germline CDR1 and CDR2 sequences are DFQATT and SNEGSKA (reference sequence). Written as DNA, the CDR3 is TGCAGTGCTAGGTCGTCCCTTTGGCCCTACGAGCAGTACTTC. Amino acid sequence: CSARSSLWPYEQYF.

This clonotype was found once. The CDR3 does not close with the conserved phenylalanine or tryptophan, likely indicating a read error. The rearrangement links TRBV7-9 to TRBJ2-7, with 9 bases lining up with TRBD1. Losses at the gene ends were 4 bases for V and 4 bases for J; bases not matched to a gene: 5. This CDR3 region has 14 residues. The germline gives CDR1 SEHNR, CDR2 FQNEAQ (reference sequence). The CDR3, as DNA: TGTGCCAGCAGCTCAGGACAGGGGACTTACGAGCAGTACATC. This gives the protein CASSSGQGTYEQYI.

This clonotype was detected only a few times. The V call is TRBV7-2, the J call TRBJ2-1, with D unclear. V dropped 7 bases and J dropped 5 bases, with 15 bases sitting between them. Germline CDR1 is SGHTA and CDR2 is FQGNSA. The CDR3 is made up of 14 amino acids. The CDR3 DNA reads as TGTGCCAGCACCTCCCTTCCCCGTAACAATGAGCAGTTCTTC. Residues: CASTSLPRNNEQFF.

This clonotype was seen many times. The V and J genes are TRBV24-1 and TRBJ1-5, with TRBD1 matching over 7 bases. The length of the CDR3 is 14 residues. The V gene end was trimmed by 5 bases and the J gene end by 2 bases; junction bases not matched to a gene: 2. Germline V CDR1 and CDR2: KGHDR, SFDVKD. The chain's CDR3 is CATSVDRGNQPQHF. The CDR3 nucleotides are TGTGCCACCAGTGTCGACAGGGGCAATCAGCCCCAGCATTTT.

This clonotype was seen a handful of times. CDR3 sequence reads: CASGLVGDLTDTQYF. Here the CDR3 DNA reads TGTGCCAGCGGGTTAGTAGGCGATCTCACAGATACGCAGTATTTT. V usage is TRBV6-5 and J usage is TRBJ2-3; D not resolved. Germline V lookup: CDR1 MNHEY, CDR2 SVGAGI. The V and J ends lost 8 bases and 2 bases respectively, with 17 bases between them. The CDR3 sequence is 15 residues long.

The chain carries TRBV5-5 and TRBJ2-2; TRBD1 or TRBD2 may be the D gene (5 bases each). The CDR3 is 15 residues long. V lost 3 bases and J 4 bases, leaving 13 bases between the germline ends. CDR1 is SGHKS and CDR2 is YYEKEE in the germline V gene (reference sequence). The CDR3 loop reads CASSSVGAGTGELFF. The CDR3 bases are TGTGCCAGCAGCTCTGTCGGGGCAGGCACCGGGGAGCTGTTTTTT.

In its sample, this clonotype was seen many times. This chain links TRBV18 with TRBJ2-1; D possibly corresponds to TRBD1 (6 bases). The CDR3 extends over 15 amino acids. Trimming removed 2 bases at V and 4 bases at J, with 12 bases between. The V gene's germline CDR1 is KGHSH and CDR2 LQKENI. CDR3: CASSPSGAWYNEQFF. In DNA, the CDR3 is TGTGCCAGCTCACCATCAGGGGCGTGGTACAATGAGCAGTTCTTC.

V gene TRBV7-6 combines with J gene TRBJ2-5, with D possibly being TRBD2 (6 bases). Per the germline V gene, CDR1 is SGHVS and CDR2 is FNYEAQ. The CDR3 consists of 13 residues. V was cut by 5 bases and J by 5 bases, with 12 bases left in between. CDR3 DNA: TGTGCCAGCAGCCCGGGACTTTATGAGACCCAGTACTTC. It specifies CASSPGLYETQYF.

V gene TRBV7-9 combines with J gene TRBJ2-2; perhaps TRBD1 as D (5 bases). Germline CDR1 and CDR2: SEHNR and FQNEAQ (reference sequence). Deletions cut 5 bases from V and 4 bases from J, with 17 bases between. This CDR3 is built from 16 residues. CDR3 bases: TGTGCCAGCAGCCCGAGCAGGGATGGACGCACCGGGGAGCTGTTTTTT. Protein product: CASSPSRDGRTGELFF.

CDR3 region: CASSLRTSGQETQYF. The CDR3 region has the DNA TGTGCCAGCAGCTTGCGGACTAGCGGACAAGAGACCCAGTACTTC. The chain links TRBV7-8 to TRBJ2-5; TRBD2 matches 10 bases. The CDR3 contains 15 residues. The V gene's germline CDR1 is SGHVS and CDR2 FQNEAQ. Unmatched junction bases numbered 3, after V lost 3 bases and J lost 2 bases.

Note on this clonotype: A read error is possible here, since a much larger clone lies one base away. Given the absence of the conserved phenylalanine or tryptophan at the CDR3 end, a read error is likely. This sequence joins TRBV2 and TRBJ2-1; no reliable D call. The germline gives CDR1 SNHLY, CDR2 FYNNEI. The CDR3 is made up of 13 amino acids. The V end was cut by 6 bases, the J end by 4 bases, with 10 bases between. CDR3 sequence reads: CASRRNLYNEQFS. CDR3 bases: TGTGCCAGCAGACGGAACCTGTACAATGAGCAGTTCTCC.

This clonotype was detected many times. This chain uses TRBV11-2 with TRBJ2-7; 7 positions match TRBD1. The V gene end was trimmed by 4 bases and the J gene end by 0 bases; junction bases not matched to a gene: 0. The CDR3 is 13 residues long. CDR1 and CDR2 (germline): SGHAT, FQNNGV. Written as DNA, the CDR3 is TGTGCCAGCAGCTGGGACAGCTCCTACGAGCAGTACTTC. Translated: CASSWDSSYEQYF.

This clonotype was picked up a small number of times. The V call is TRBV29-1, the J call TRBJ2-7, with D perhaps TRBD1 (6 bases). The CDR3 has 14 amino acids. Germline V CDR1 and CDR2: SQVTM, ANQGSEA. The ends were cut back, 2 bases at V and 1 base at J, with 12 bases in the middle. This chain's CDR3 is CSVESQTGSYEQYF. The CDR3 DNA reads as TGCAGCGTTGAATCCCAGACAGGATCCTACGAGCAGTACTTC.

This clonotype was detected ten times or more. The chain couples TRBV3-1 to TRBJ1-5; D is perhaps TRBD1 (5 bases). The CDR3 length is 17 residues. Trimming pared 1 base from V and 1 base from J, leaving 14 bases between. Germline V gene lookup returns CDR1 LGHDT and CDR2 YNNKEL (reference sequence). The DNA for the CDR3 is TGTGCCAGCAGCCAAGCAGGGTATCCGTGGAGCAATCAGCCCCAGCATTTT. This sequence encodes CASSQAGYPWSNQPQHF.

This clonotype has just a few counts. The CDR3 DNA is TGCAGCGTTGAGAACAATGAGCAGTTCTTC. Its translation: CSVENNEQFF. The chain combines TRBV29-1 with TRBJ2-1, with D hard to call. V was clipped by 3 bases and J by 5 bases, with 2 bases between them. CDR1 and CDR2 from the germline V gene are SQVTM and ANQGSEA. The CDR3 consists of 10 residues.

This clonotype turned up a few times. J is TRBJ2-3 and V is TRBV5-1; unclear D gene. The V gene lost 0 bases and the J gene lost 4 bases, with 9 bases spanning the gap. The CDR3 spans 14 residues. Germline CDR1 SGHRS, CDR2 YFSETQ. The CDR3 DNA follows: TGCGCCAGCAGCTTGGTAGGGTTTGCAGATACGCAGTATTTT. Protein: CASSLVGFADTQYF.

This clonotype was detected many times. The chain recombines TRBV6-1 with TRBJ2-6; 8 bases fit TRBD1. V shed 6 bases and J 0 bases; nucleotides not matched to a gene: 7. Per the germline V gene, CDR1 is MNHNS and CDR2 is SASEGT. The length of the CDR3 is 17 residues. The CDR3 DNA follows: TGTGCCAGCAGCGTGGACAGGGCTAGCTCTGGGGCCAACGTCCTGACTTTC. Residues: CASSVDRASSGANVLTF.

The chain carries TRBV5-1 and TRBJ1-1; D is ambiguous. Per the germline V gene, CDR1 is SGHRS and CDR2 is YFSETQ. Trimming removed 3 bases from V and 1 base from J, with 10 bases in between. The CDR3 has 14 residues. CDR3 sequence reads: CASSSARRNTEAFF. CDR3 nucleotide sequence: TGCGCCAGCAGCTCGGCTCGACGGAACACTGAAGCTTTCTTT.

The chain uses TRBV20-1 and TRBJ2-2; TRBD1 matches at 10 bases. CDR1 DFQATT and CDR2 SNEGSKA come from the germline V gene (reference sequence). The length of the CDR3 is 16 residues. The ends lost 6 bases at V and 7 bases at J; junction bases unmatched: 14. CDR3 coding DNA: TGCAGTGCGACCGGACAGGGGGGAGGACACTACGGGGAGCTGTTTTTT. Its translation is CSATGQGGGHYGELFF.

The chain joins TRBV5-1 to TRBJ2-3; TRBD1 aligns across 9 bases. The junction had 4 bases not matched to a gene; V was cut back by 4 bases and J by 4 bases. This CDR3 spans 14 amino acids. Germline values: CDR1 SGHRS, CDR2 YFSETQ. The CDR3 spells CASSRDRAADTQYF. As DNA, the CDR3 is TGCGCCAGCAGCCGGGACAGGGCCGCAGATACGCAGTATTTT.

This clonotype came up a few times. The CDR3 DNA reads TGTGCCATCAGTAGCCGGGACAGTGACAATGAGCAGTTCTTC. It is translated as CAISSRDSDNEQFF. J is TRBJ2-1 and V is TRBV10-3, with 7 bases that match TRBD1. The CDR3 covers 14 residues. Per the germline V gene, CDR1 is ENHRY and CDR2 is SYGVKD. The V segment lost 5 bases and the J segment 5 bases; nucleotides outside the gene matches: 6.

This clonotype was detected many times. The chain recombines TRBV5-4 with TRBJ2-5, with D unclear. Germline V gene sequence: CDR1 SGHNT, CDR2 YYREEE (reference sequence). V lost 0 bases and J 4 bases, leaving 16 bases between the germline ends. The CDR3 loop spans 16 amino acids. For the CDR3, the DNA is TGTGCCAGCAGCTTGGGACGTACAGCCAAACCAGAGACCCAGTACTTC. Translation: CASSLGRTAKPETQYF.

The chain joins TRBV10-2 to TRBJ2-7; 7 nucleotides agree with TRBD2. Germline V gives CDR1 WSHSY, CDR2 SAAADI. The CDR3 has 17 residues. V trimming: 3 bases; J trimming: 2 bases; junction bases outside the gene matches: 13. DNA of the CDR3: TGCGCCAGCAGTGAAATCGGGGCGGGGGTCCGCGCCTACGAGCAGTACTTC. Its protein is CASSEIGAGVRAYEQYF.

CDR3 DNA: TGCGCCAGCAGCCAAGTGGGGACCATCTACGAGCAGTACTTC. Its translation is CASSQVGTIYEQYF. The chain is built from TRBV4-1 and TRBJ2-7; D tentatively reads TRBD1 or TRBD2 (5 bases each). Germline V lookup: CDR1 MGHRA, CDR2 YSYEKL. The CDR3 is 14 residues long. Trimming stripped 1 base from V and 3 bases from J, with 10 bases between.

Ten or more counts support this clonotype. The chain recombines TRBV7-9 with TRBJ1-1; 10 positions match TRBD1. This CDR3 is 15 amino acids long. Trimming took 5 bases from V and 5 from J; bases not matched to a gene: 8. CDR1 and CDR2 from the germline V gene are SEHNR and FQNEAQ (reference sequence). DNA of the CDR3: TGTGCCAGCAGCCCCCGACAGGGGGCGAATACTGAAGCTTTCTTT. This translates into CASSPRQGANTEAFF.

This clonotype was observed at least ten times. This sequence joins TRBV6-2 or TRBV6-3 and TRBJ1-5; 8 bases are shared with TRBD1. Germline CDR1 reads MNHEY; CDR2 reads SVGEGT. The V gene end was trimmed by 6 bases and the J gene end by 5 bases; junction bases not matched to a gene: 6. The CDR3 sequence is 14 residues long. CDR3 sequence: CASSFSDRDQPQHF. The CDR3 nucleotides are TGTGCCAGCAGCTTCTCGGACAGGGATCAGCCCCAGCATTTT.

This clonotype was observed a handful of times. The chain uses TRBV28 and TRBJ2-7; D not certain. The germline V and J ends were trimmed by 3 bases and 2 bases, with 20 bases remaining between them. CDR1 is MDHEN, CDR2 SYDVKM, per germline. The CDR3 contains 17 residues. The CDR3 is CASSLLQETVLAYEQYF. In nucleotides, the CDR3 is TGTGCCAGCAGTTTGCTTCAAGAGACCGTCCTGGCCTACGAGCAGTACTTC.

This chain joins TRBV20-1 and TRBJ1-4; weak D call: TRBD1 (5 bases). Trimming shortened V by 5 bases and J by 8 bases, and 15 bases separated the two germline ends. Germline V gives CDR1 DFQATT, CDR2 SNEGSKA (reference sequence). The CDR3 totals 13 residues. The CDR3 DNA follows: TGCAGTGCTCCCAGGGCCGGCGAGGAAAAACTGTTTTTT. It specifies CSAPRAGEEKLFF.